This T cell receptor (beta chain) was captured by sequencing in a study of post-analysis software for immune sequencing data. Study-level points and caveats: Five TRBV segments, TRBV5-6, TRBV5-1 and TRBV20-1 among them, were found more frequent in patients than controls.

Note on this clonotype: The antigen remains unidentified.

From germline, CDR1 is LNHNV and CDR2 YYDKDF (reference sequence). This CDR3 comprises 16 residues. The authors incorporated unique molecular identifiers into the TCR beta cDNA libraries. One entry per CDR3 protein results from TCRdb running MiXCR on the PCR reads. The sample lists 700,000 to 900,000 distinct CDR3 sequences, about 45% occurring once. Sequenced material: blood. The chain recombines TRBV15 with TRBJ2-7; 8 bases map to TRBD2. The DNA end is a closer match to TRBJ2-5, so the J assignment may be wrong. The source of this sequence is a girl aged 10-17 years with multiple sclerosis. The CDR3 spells CATSRDQGGTSRTQYF. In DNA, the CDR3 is TGTGCCACCAGCAGAGATCAAGGAGGGACTAGTCGGACCCAGTACTTC.